The 6 T cell receptor beta chains below all came from one sample that was sequenced in a study of OX40 agonist ivuxolimab in advanced cancers. The table came from immunoSEQ multiplex PCR; TCRdb's copy has only in-frame clones and leaves some out. The sample holds tens of thousands of clones, approximately 81% seen once. The specimen was CD4+ or CD8+ T cells sorted from blood, collected in a trial of the OX40 agonist ivuxolimab. Receptors were obtained from an adult with an advanced solid tumor such as melanoma, head and neck, liver or kidney cancer.

The chain has TRBV5-1 and TRBJ2-5; D might be TRBD2 (5 bases). Trimming cost V 4 bases and J 7 bases, with 17 bases left between them. Germline V gene sequence: CDR1 SGHRS, CDR2 YFSETQ. This CDR3 contains 14 residues. The CDR3 here is CASSRVGVSGTQYF. DNA for the CDR3: TGCGCCAGCAGCCGAGTGGGAGTCTCGGGGACCCAGTACTTC.

The chain combines TRBV21-1 with TRBJ1-1. TRBV21-1 is described as a pseudogene. The CDR3 spans 14 residues. The CDR3 region is CASRTLLGNTEAFF. The CDR3 DNA sequence: TGTGCCAGCAGGACTTTACTAGGGAACACTGAAGCTTTCTTT.

The chain combines TRBV7-3 with TRBJ1-1, with D tentatively TRBD1 (5 bases). Germline assignment: CDR1 SGHTA and CDR2 FQGTGA. The germline V and J ends were trimmed by 5 bases and 4 bases, with 17 bases remaining between them. The CDR3 runs 15 residues. CDR3 nucleotide sequence: TGTGCCAGCAGCAAAAATGGGGGGAGAAGCACTGAAGCTTTCTTT. Amino acids: CASSKNGGRSTEAFF.

The chain links TRBV11-3 to TRBJ1-2; D ambiguous. The V gene's germline CDR1 is SGHNT and CDR2 YENEEA. The CDR3 totals 15 residues. The V gene lost 5 bases and the J gene lost 8 bases, with 21 bases spanning the gap. The CDR3: CASSPTPPRGRGYTF. For the CDR3, the DNA is TGTGCCAGCAGCCCCACCCCCCCCCGGGGTCGGGGCTACACCTTC.

This clone was detected only a few times. CDR3 bases: TGTGCCAGCAGTCCGGGACTAGGGATTGGCTACACCTTC. Translating it yields CASSPGLGIGYTF. The chain uses TRBV5-6 and TRBJ1-2, with a tentative D call TRBD1 (5 bases). Germline V gene data show CDR1 as SGHDT and CDR2 as YYEEEE. There are 13 residues in the CDR3. The V and J ends lost 5 bases and 7 bases respectively, with 15 bases between them.

The rearrangement uses TRBV11-3 and TRBJ2-7; D remains unclear. Germline CDR1 and CDR2: SGHNT and YENEEA. Trimming took off 5 bases at V and 4 bases at J, with 12 bases between the two ends. The CDR3 length is 13 residues. The DNA of the CDR3 is TGTGCCAGCAGCACCGATGGGCGGTACGAGCAGTACTTC. Translating it yields CASSTDGRYEQYF.